This TCR beta chain was recovered during a study of T cells in narcolepsy. The assay was immunoSEQ multiplex PCR, and TCRdb's table has in-frame clones only and misses some. In the table there are 30,000 to 35,000 clones, approximately 80% of which are singletons. Germline-derived CDR1 and CDR2 are GTSNPN and SVGIG (reference sequence). Deletions cut 0 bases from V and 7 bases from J, with 9 bases between. The CDR3 sequence is 13 residues long. The clonotype comes from a human donor in good health. The rearrangement uses TRBV30 and TRBJ1-4, with a tentative D call TRBD1 (5 bases). Material for sequencing was memory (CD45RA-) CD4+ T cells from blood. The CDR3 sequence: CAWSVVGGEKLFF. The CDR3 region has the DNA TGTGCCTGGAGTGTGGTGGGGGGTGAAAAACTGTTTTTT.